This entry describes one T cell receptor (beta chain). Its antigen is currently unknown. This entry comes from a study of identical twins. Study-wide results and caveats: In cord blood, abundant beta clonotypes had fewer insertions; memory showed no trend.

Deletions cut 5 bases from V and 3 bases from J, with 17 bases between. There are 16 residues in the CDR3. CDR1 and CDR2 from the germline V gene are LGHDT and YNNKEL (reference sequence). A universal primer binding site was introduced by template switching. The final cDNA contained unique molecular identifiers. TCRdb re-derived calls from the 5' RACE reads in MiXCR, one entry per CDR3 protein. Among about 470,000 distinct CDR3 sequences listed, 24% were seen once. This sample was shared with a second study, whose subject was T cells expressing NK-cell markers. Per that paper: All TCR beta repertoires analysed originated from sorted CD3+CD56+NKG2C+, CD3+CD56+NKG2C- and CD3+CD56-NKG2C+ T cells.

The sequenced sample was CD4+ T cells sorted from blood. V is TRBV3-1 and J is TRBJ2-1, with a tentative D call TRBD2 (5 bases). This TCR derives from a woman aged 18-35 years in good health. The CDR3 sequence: CASSNLGRVGYNEQFF. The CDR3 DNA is TGTGCCAGCAGCAACCTTGGGCGGGTGGGCTACAATGAGCAGTTCTTC.